The 5 T cell receptor beta chains listed next were all sequenced from one sample in a study of shared clonotypes between healthy human individuals. Method: immunoSEQ multiplex PCR; TCRdb's copy keeps in-frame clones and lacks some. The sample lists roughly 600,000 clones; roughly 98% were seen once. Selected positively for CCR7 and CD45RO-negative, naive CD8 cells excluded terminally differentiated effector memory CD45RA+ cells. The sequenced sample was naive CD8+ T cells sorted from blood. The receptor set was obtained from a man between 25 and 39 years old in good health.

The chain has TRBV30 and TRBJ2-3; 11 bases match TRBD2. The V segment lost 7 bases and the J segment 0 bases; nucleotides outside the gene matches: 3. CDR1 is GTSNPN, CDR2 SVGIG, per germline (reference sequence). This CDR3 is 14 amino acids long. The CDR3 region is CAFRLAGSTDTQYF. DNA for the CDR3: TGTGCCTTTAGACTAGCGGGAAGCACAGATACGCAGTATTTT.

This clone was seen once. The gene calls are TRBV6-5 and TRBJ1-5, with D possibly matching TRBD1 (5 bases). Per germline, CDR1 MNHEY and CDR2 SVGAGI. V was cut by 6 bases and J by 1 base, with 13 bases left in between. The CDR3 loop spans 15 amino acids. CDR3 sequence (DNA): TGTGCCAGCAGGGTTGGGAGACAGAGCAATCAGCCCCAGCATTTT. Amino acid sequence: CASRVGRQSNQPQHF.

The V call is TRBV7-3, the J call TRBJ1-2; D unresolved. This CDR3 spans 17 amino acids. Germline values: CDR1 SGHTA, CDR2 FQGTGA. V was clipped by 2 bases and J by 1 base, with 17 bases between them. CDR3 sequence: CASSLLPGLTDNYGYTF. CDR3 DNA sequence: TGTGCCAGCAGCTTACTCCCCGGGCTGACTGATAACTATGGCTACACCTTC.

This clone has just one count. The chain recombines TRBV7-3 with TRBJ2-7; no definite D call. Germline lookup yields CDR1 SGHTA and CDR2 FQGTGA. Trimming removed 3 bases from V and 0 bases from J, with 6 bases in between. The CDR3 consists of 13 residues. CDR3 region: CASSLADSYEQYF. CDR3 DNA: TGTGCCAGCAGCTTGGCTGACTCCTACGAGCAGTACTTC. The full variable domain, in which reference TRBV7-3 and TRBJ2-7 provide the parts outside the CDR3, is GAGVSQTPSNKVTEKGKYVELRCDPISGHTALYWYRQSLGQGPEFLIYFQGTGAADDSGLPNDRFFAVRPEGSVSTLKIQRTERGDSAVYLCASSLADSYEQYFGPGTRLTVT.

This clone was seen only once. The rearrangement joins TRBV9 to TRBJ2-1; 13 nucleotides match TRBD2. Germline-derived CDR1 and CDR2 are SGDLS and YYNGEE. The CDR3 runs 15 residues. V dropped 3 bases and J dropped 7; count of bases not matched to a gene: 4. CDR3 DNA: TGTGCCAGCAGCGACGGGACTAGCGGGAATAATGAGCAGTTCTTC. It is translated as CASSDGTSGNNEQFF.